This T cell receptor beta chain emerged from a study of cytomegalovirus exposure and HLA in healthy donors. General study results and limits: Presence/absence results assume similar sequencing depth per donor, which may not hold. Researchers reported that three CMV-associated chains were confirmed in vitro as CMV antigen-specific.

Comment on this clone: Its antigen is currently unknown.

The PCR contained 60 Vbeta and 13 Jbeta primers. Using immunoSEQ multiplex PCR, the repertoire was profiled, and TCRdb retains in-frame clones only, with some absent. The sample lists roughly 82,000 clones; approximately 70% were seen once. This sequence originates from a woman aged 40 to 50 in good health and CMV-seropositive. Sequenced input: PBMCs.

The CDR3 is CASNRDSDYQPQHF. The CDR3 DNA sequence: TGTGCCAGCAACAGGGATTCGGACTATCAGCCCCAGCATTTT. The V gene is TRBV6-1, the J gene TRBJ1-5; a weak D match, TRBD1 (6 bases). Looked up from germline, CDR1 is MNHNS and CDR2 is SASEGT. The length of the CDR3 is 14 residues. V lost 7 bases and J lost 5, with 15 bases in between.